One T cell receptor (beta chain) is described in this entry. These data originate in a study of shared T cell receptors in the human thymus. Germline trimming cut 0 bases from V and 0 bases from J; bases unmatched to any gene: 15. The CDR3 is 21 amino acids. Germline V gene lookup returns CDR1 MRHNA and CDR2 SNTAGT. Libraries were prepared by immunoSEQ multiplex PCR; TCRdb keeps only in-frame clonotypes and omits some of them. The sample consists of approximately 760,000 clones, approximately 83% of them appearing once. These data also featured in a second study, about human thymus T cells. That report notes: Donors were healthy Finnish infants having corrective surgery for congenital heart defects. The source of the thymus tissue was resections taken during corrective heart surgery.

The clonotype comes from a girl under two years old with a congenital heart defect. The chain recombines TRBV6-4 with TRBJ2-2; 8 bases agree with TRBD1. The specimen was thymocytes. The CDR3 DNA sequence: TGTGCCAGCAGTGACTCCTTCCGTGGACAGGGACGGTCCGCGAACACCGGGGAGCTGTTTTTT. Its protein is CASSDSFRGQGRSANTGELFF.